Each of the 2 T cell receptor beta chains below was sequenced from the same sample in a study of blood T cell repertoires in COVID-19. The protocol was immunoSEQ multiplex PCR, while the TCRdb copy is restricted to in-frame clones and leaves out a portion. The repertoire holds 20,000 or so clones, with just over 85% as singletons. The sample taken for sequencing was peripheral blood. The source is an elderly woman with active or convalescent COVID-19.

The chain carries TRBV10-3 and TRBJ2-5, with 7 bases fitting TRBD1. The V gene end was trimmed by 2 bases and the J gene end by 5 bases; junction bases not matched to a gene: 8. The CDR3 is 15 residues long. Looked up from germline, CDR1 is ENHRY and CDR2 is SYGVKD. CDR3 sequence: CAISERGGVAETQYF. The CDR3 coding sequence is TGTGCCATCAGTGAGAGAGGGGGCGTCGCGGAGACCCAGTACTTC.

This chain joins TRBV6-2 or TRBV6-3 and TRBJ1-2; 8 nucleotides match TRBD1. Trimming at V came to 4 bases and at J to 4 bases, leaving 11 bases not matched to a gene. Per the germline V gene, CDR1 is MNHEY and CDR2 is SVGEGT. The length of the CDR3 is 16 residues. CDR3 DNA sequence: TGTGCCAGCAGTTTGGCCGCGCGACAGGGGTTCTATGGCTACACCTTC. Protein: CASSLAARQGFYGYTF.